The next 10 T cell receptor beta chains were all read from a single sample in a study of T cells in Graves' hyperthyroidism and ophthalmopathy. Regions amplified from RNA transcripts were the TCR beta CDR3 regions. First-round RT-PCR targeting the TCR CDR3 was performed with the HTBI primer set. TCRdb re-derived calls from the multiplex PCR reads in MiXCR, one entry per CDR3 protein. Here the sample spans 300,000 to 350,000 distinct CDR3 sequences, 11% to 15% being singletons. Input material: blood. All receptors derive from a woman between 25 and 40 years old with Graves' hyperthyroidism.

This clonotype has only a few counts. V usage is TRBV18 and J usage is TRBJ1-1; 7 nucleotides align to TRBD1. There are 14 residues in the CDR3. Germline V gene lookup returns CDR1 KGHSH and CDR2 LQKENI. Trimming took 6 bases from V and 1 from J; bases not matched to a gene: 5. The CDR3 DNA is TGTGCCAGCTCTCCGGGACAGTGGAACACTGAAGCTTTCTTT. It is translated as CASSPGQWNTEAFF.

This clonotype was seen ten or more times. This chain joins TRBV28 and TRBJ1-1; 7 bases agree with TRBD1. CDR1 and CDR2 from the germline V gene are MDHEN and SYDVKM. The CDR3 covers 17 residues. V dropped 3 bases and J dropped 0; count of bases not matched to a gene: 10. Here the CDR3 DNA reads TGTGCCAGCAGTTTCCCCCACCTTCAGGGGGTGAACACTGAAGCTTTCTTT. This codes for CASSFPHLQGVNTEAFF.

This clonotype has only a few counts. The chain couples TRBV6-1 to TRBJ2-4; 10 nucleotides agree with TRBD1. After removal of 7 bases from V and 0 bases from J, the junction contained 12 bases not matched to a gene. The CDR3 loop spans 18 amino acids. The germline gives CDR1 MNHNS, CDR2 SASEGT. The chain's CDR3 is CASTSGQGTIKAKNIQYF. DNA of the CDR3: TGTGCCAGCACCTCGGGACAGGGGACAATCAAAGCCAAAAACATTCAGTACTTC.

This sequence joins TRBV6-1 and TRBJ1-1; D is unresolved. V was cut by 8 bases and J by 6 bases, with 7 bases left in between. Looked up from germline, CDR1 is MNHNS and CDR2 is SASEGT. The CDR3 is made up of 10 amino acids. This CDR3 reads CASGGAEAFF. The CDR3 DNA reads TGTGCCAGCGGTGGGGCTGAAGCTTTCTTT.

The V gene is TRBV6-4, the J gene TRBJ1-2; D is unclear. CDR1 and CDR2 (germline): MRHNA, SNTAGT. The CDR3 has 12 amino acids. Trimming took off 10 bases at V and 3 bases at J, with 12 bases between the two ends. CDR3 loop: CAIFSGYYGYTF. The CDR3 nucleotides read TGTGCCATCTTCAGTGGGTACTATGGCTACACCTTC.

At least ten counts were recorded for this clonotype. V gene TRBV28 combines with J gene TRBJ1-1; D remains unclear. Per germline, CDR1 MDHEN and CDR2 SYDVKM. The CDR3 is 11 amino acids. V gave up 10 bases and J gave up 1 base, with 7 bases separating them. CDR3 DNA sequence: TGTGCCACCGACACGAACACTGAAGCTTTCTTT. It codes for CATDTNTEAFF.

This clonotype has a count of ten or more. This chain connects TRBV28 to TRBJ2-3, with TRBD2 identical over 9 bases. With 7 bases clipped from V and 10 bases from J, the junction kept 6 bases outside the gene matches. The CDR3 is 12 amino acids. Germline assignment: CDR1 MDHEN and CDR2 SYDVKM. Written as DNA, the CDR3 is TGTGCCAGCACAATAGCGGGAGTGGCGCAGTATTTT. This codes for CASTIAGVAQYF.

This clonotype has at least ten counts. The gene calls are TRBV5-1 and TRBJ1-4, with TRBD1 as a possible D gene (5 bases). Germline V CDR1 and CDR2: SGHRS, YFSETQ. The CDR3 spans 12 residues. The germline V and J ends were trimmed by 6 bases and 5 bases, with 8 bases remaining between them. The CDR3 reads CASTDSNEKLFF. Written as DNA, the CDR3 is TGCGCCAGCACTGACAGCAATGAAAAACTGTTTTTT.

About this clonotype itself: A read error may explain this, as a much larger clone is one base away. V is TRBV12-3 or TRBV12-4 and J is TRBJ1-1; no clear D gene. CDR3 length: 17 amino acids. CDR3 amino acids: CANSSWRYNGMNTEAFF. In nucleotides, the CDR3 is TGTGCCAACAGTTCGTGGCGGTACAACGGAATGAACACTGAAGCTTTCTTT.

This clonotype was detected many times. The V and J genes are TRBV20-1 and TRBJ2-7; weak D call: TRBD1 (5 bases). V was clipped by 0 bases and J by 1 base, with 19 bases between them. The CDR3 is 17 residues long. Germline CDR1 and CDR2: DFQATT and SNEGSKA (reference sequence). The CDR3 loop reads CSARDQGGVRWSYEQYF. In DNA, the CDR3 is TGCAGTGCTAGAGATCAGGGTGGTGTTCGTTGGTCCTACGAGCAGTACTTC.